The 13 T cell receptor beta chains given below trace back to one sample, sequenced in a study of CD8+CD57+ T cells in acquired aplastic anemia. The patients chosen for sequencing had shown expansion of CD8+CD57+ cells (detected by flow cytometry). Template material for TCR beta VDJ and CDR3 profiling consisted of genomic DNA. One entry per CDR3 protein, called by TCRdb with MiXCR from the reads. The sample carries a few hundred thousand distinct CDR3 sequences, roughly 53% recorded once. The source material was sorted CD4+, CD8+, or CD8+CD57+ T cells (not recorded which) from PBMCs. Every receptor here comes from a human donor with aplastic anemia.

The chain couples TRBV19 to TRBJ2-1; D may be TRBD1 (8 bases). Germline CDR1 is LNHDA and CDR2 is SQIVND (reference sequence). This CDR3 is built from 16 residues. Trimming shortened V by 5 bases and J by 6 bases, and 20 bases separated the two germline ends. CDR3 region: CASSQQGGGGRNEQFF. DNA for the CDR3: TGTGCCAGTAGTCAACAGGGGGGGGGGGGCCGCAATGAGCAGTTCTTC.

This clonotype was found many times. The DNA for the CDR3 is TGTGCCAGCAACTCCGACGGACTAGCGGGGGGTGGGCAGTACTTC. This gives the protein CASNSDGLAGGGQYF. The V call is TRBV6-5, the J call TRBJ2-7; 14 bases align to TRBD2. Germline CDR1 reads MNHEY; CDR2 reads SVGAGI. V dropped 7 bases and J dropped 9; count of bases not matched to a gene: 11. The CDR3 runs 15 residues.

This clonotype was detected ten times or more. The rearrangement links TRBV28 to TRBJ2-7, with a weak D call TRBD1 (6 bases). Per the germline V gene, CDR1 is MDHEN and CDR2 is SYDVKM. Trimming pared 8 bases from V and 3 bases from J, leaving 14 bases between. This CDR3 contains 13 residues. The chain's CDR3 is CASEQGRFYEQYF. Here the CDR3 DNA reads TGTGCCAGCGAACAGGGCCGCTTCTACGAGCAGTACTTC.

The chain carries TRBV6-5 and TRBJ1-4; D might be TRBD1 (5 bases). Germline-derived CDR1 and CDR2 are MNHEY and SVGAGI. Between the trimmed V and J ends, which lost 6 bases and 4 bases, there was a span of 18 bases. This CDR3 is 16 amino acids long. This chain's CDR3 is CASSPNQGSFNEKLFF. In DNA form, the CDR3 reads TGTGCCAGCAGCCCGAATCAGGGTTCGTTTAATGAAAAACTGTTTTTT.

The chain links TRBV7-9 to TRBJ2-7, with TRBD1 matching 10 bases. V lost 4 bases, J lost 4 bases, and 7 bases stayed unmatched. The CDR3 runs to 15 residues. Germline CDR1 and CDR2: SEHNR and FQNEAQ (reference sequence). The CDR3 loop reads CASSSPGQGLYEQYF. Here the CDR3 DNA reads TGTGCCAGCAGCTCACCGGGACAGGGGTTATACGAGCAGTACTTC. Together with reference TRBV7-9 and TRBJ2-7, the CDR3 gives the full variable domain: DTGVSQNPRHKITKRGQNVTFRCDPISEHNRLYWYRQTLGQGPEFLTYFQNEAQLEKSRLLSDRFSAERPKGSFSTLEIQRTEQGDSAMYLCASSSPGQGLYEQYFGPGTRLTVT.

This clonotype appeared once. The rearrangement uses TRBV19 and TRBJ2-7, with a possible D match to TRBD2 (7 bases). This CDR3 is built from 16 residues. In germline, CDR1 is LNHDA, CDR2 SQIVND (reference sequence). V was trimmed by 3 bases and J by 2 bases, leaving 17 bases between them. The CDR3 DNA follows: TGTGCCAGTAGTATCGCAGGGGCGGGGGCCACCTACGAGCAGTACTTC. Translating gives CASSIAGAGATYEQYF.

This clonotype was seen a handful of times. This sequence joins TRBV6-5 and TRBJ2-1, with 15 bases that match TRBD2. Per germline, CDR1 MNHEY and CDR2 SVGAGI. This CDR3 contains 20 residues. The V gene end was trimmed by 0 bases and the J gene end by 3 bases; junction bases not matched to a gene: 9. The CDR3 DNA follows: TGTGCCAGCAGTTACTCCAGGACTAGCGGGGGGGCTCCCCGCTACAATGAGCAGTTCTTC. It specifies CASSYSRTSGGAPRYNEQFF.

The CDR3 coding sequence is TGTGCCAGCAGCTTAGTAGTGGCTGCGCCCCTCCACTTT. Translation: CASSLVVAAPLHF. The chain couples TRBV7-9 to TRBJ1-6; D is unclear. The germline CDR1 and CDR2 sequences are SEHNR and FQNEAQ (reference sequence). Trimming removed 1 base at V and 13 bases at J, with 11 bases between. The CDR3 spans 13 residues.

This clonotype appeared many times. The chain uses TRBV2 and TRBJ1-6; 7 bases are a match to TRBD1. Trimming at V came to 6 bases and at J to 10 bases, leaving 12 bases not matched to a gene. This CDR3 contains 15 residues. CDR1 and CDR2 from the germline V gene are SNHLY and FYNNEI. The CDR3, as DNA: TGTGCCAGCAGCCCACTACAGGGGACTAGATCACCCCTCCACTTT. Translating gives CASSPLQGTRSPLHF.

Notes on this clonotype: Relative to the germline gene, one junction end is altered; a read error may explain this. This chain joins TRBV5-4 and TRBJ2-7; D is possibly TRBD2 (6 bases). CDR3 length: 14 residues. Germline CDR1 and CDR2: SGHNT and YYREEE (reference sequence). The CDR3 loop reads CASSRGTEPYEQYF. The DNA of the CDR3 is TGCGCCAGCAGCCGCGGGACTGAGCCCTACGAGCAGTACTTC.

This clonotype was seen a handful of times. This chain connects TRBV3-1 to TRBJ1-1; D not resolved. The CDR3 consists of 13 residues. Germline values: CDR1 LGHDT, CDR2 YNNKEL (reference sequence). The V gene lost 1 base and the J gene lost 1 base, with 4 bases spanning the gap. DNA for the CDR3: TGTGCCAGCAGCCAAGTCGCGAACACTGAAGCTTTCTTT. Its translation is CASSQVANTEAFF.

The chain joins TRBV5-5 to TRBJ1-4; tentative D call: TRBD1 (6 bases). Between the trimmed V and J ends, which lost 2 bases and 4 bases, there was a span of 18 bases. The CDR3 runs to 17 residues. Germline CDR1 is SGHKS and CDR2 is YYEKEE (reference sequence). The CDR3 DNA reads as TGTGCCAGCAGCTTAGGGGTAGCGGGGGGCCATAATGAAAAACTGTTTTTT. It encodes CASSLGVAGGHNEKLFF.

A remark on this clonotype: This may come from a read error, since a much larger clone is one base off. The rearrangement joins TRBV20-1 to TRBJ2-1; D is unresolved. Germline-derived CDR1 and CDR2 are DFQATT and SNEGSKA (reference sequence). This CDR3 contains 13 residues. The CDR3 DNA follows: TGCAGTGCTAGAGAGTGGGTAGGCAATGAGCAGCTCTTC. Its protein is CSAREWVGNEQLF.